This T cell receptor beta chain came from a study of cytomegalovirus exposure and HLA in healthy donors. Points from the study as a whole: A list of approximately 160 TCR beta chains associated with cytomegalovirus was given. Under in vitro conditions, a few CMV-associated chains were confirmed as specific for CMV antigens. A subsequent analysis found that TCR clusters from the first cohort also tended to co-occur in the 130 or so validation repertoires, with around 94% of cluster scores above 0.

V shed 8 bases and J 5 bases; nucleotides not matched to a gene: 24. The CDR3 sequence is 19 residues long. Germline V CDR1 and CDR2: MNHEY, SMNVEV (reference sequence). Produced via immunoSEQ multiplex PCR; TCRdb's table is partial and in-frame only. The repertoire holds some 64,000 clones, with about 96% as singletons. This clone was recorded once. Its matching antigen is unknown. Sequenced material: PBMCs. The source is a woman aged 18-29 years in good health and CMV-seronegative. The chain couples TRBV27 to TRBJ1-1; 9 bases map to TRBD1. CDR3 sequence: CASQPGAKQGATPWTEAFF. In DNA form, the CDR3 reads TGTGCCAGCCAACCTGGGGCGAAACAGGGGGCGACCCCTTGGACTGAAGCTTTCTTT.